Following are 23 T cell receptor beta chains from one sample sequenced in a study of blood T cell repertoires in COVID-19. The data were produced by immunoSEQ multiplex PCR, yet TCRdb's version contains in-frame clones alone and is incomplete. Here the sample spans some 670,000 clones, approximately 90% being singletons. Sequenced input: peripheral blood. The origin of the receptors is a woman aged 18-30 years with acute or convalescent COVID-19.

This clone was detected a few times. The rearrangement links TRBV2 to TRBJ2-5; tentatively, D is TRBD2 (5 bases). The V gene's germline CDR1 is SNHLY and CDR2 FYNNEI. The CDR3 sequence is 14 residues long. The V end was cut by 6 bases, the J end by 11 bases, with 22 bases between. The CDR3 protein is CASRLVLRSELQYF. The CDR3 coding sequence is TGTGCCAGCAGACTAGTGCTGAGATCTGAGCTTCAGTACTTC. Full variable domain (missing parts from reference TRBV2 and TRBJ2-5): EPEVTQTPSHQVTQMGQEVILRCVPISNHLYFYWYRQILGQKVEFLVSFYNNEISEKSEIFDDQFSVERPDGSNFTLKIRSTKLEDSAMYFCASRLVLRSELQYFGPGTRLLVL.

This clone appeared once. CDR3: CASSLYLSGNTIYF. CDR3 DNA sequence: TGTGCCAGCAGCCTTTATCTCTCTGGAAACACCATATATTTT. The chain carries TRBV7-2 and TRBJ1-3; D uncertain. Trimming cost V 5 bases and J 0 bases, with 8 bases left between them. CDR1 SGHTA and CDR2 FQGNSA come from the germline V gene. The CDR3 spans 14 residues.

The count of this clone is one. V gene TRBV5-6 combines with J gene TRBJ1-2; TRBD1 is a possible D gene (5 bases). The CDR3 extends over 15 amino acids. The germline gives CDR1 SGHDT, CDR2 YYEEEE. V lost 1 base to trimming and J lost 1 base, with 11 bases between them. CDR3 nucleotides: TGTGCCAGCAGCTTGTGGGCAGGGTTTAACTATGGCTACACCTTC. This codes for CASSLWAGFNYGYTF.

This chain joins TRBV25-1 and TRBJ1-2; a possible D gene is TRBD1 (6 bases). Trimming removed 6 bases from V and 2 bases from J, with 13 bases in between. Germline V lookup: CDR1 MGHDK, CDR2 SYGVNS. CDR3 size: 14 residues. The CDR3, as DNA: TGTGCCAGCAGCAGGAAGACAGGAAACTATGGCTACACCTTC. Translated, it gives CASSRKTGNYGYTF.

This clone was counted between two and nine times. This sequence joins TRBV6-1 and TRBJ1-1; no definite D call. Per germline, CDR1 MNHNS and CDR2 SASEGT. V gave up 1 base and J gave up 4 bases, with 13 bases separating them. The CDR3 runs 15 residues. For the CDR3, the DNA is TGTGCCAGCAGTGAAGTGGTGGGCCGAATCACTGAAGCTTTCTTT. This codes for CASSEVVGRITEAFF.

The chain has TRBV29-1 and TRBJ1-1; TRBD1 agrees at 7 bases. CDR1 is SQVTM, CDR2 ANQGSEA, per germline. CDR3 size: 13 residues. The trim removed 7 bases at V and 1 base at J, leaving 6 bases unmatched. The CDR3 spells CSGQRGPNTEAFF. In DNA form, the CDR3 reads TGCAGCGGGCAGAGGGGGCCGAACACTGAAGCTTTCTTT.

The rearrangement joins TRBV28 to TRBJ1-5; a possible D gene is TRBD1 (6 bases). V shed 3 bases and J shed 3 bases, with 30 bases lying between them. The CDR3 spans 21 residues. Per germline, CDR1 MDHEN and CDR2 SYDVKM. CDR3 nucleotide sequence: TGTGCCAGCAGTTTTTACTCCTTCCTAGGACAGCTCAGTAAAATCAATCAGCCCCAGCATTTT. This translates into CASSFYSFLGQLSKINQPQHF.

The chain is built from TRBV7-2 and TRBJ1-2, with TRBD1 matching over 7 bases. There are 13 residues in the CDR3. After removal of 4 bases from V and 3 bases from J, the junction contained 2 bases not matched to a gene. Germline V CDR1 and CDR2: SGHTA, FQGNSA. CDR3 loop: CASSWDSYYGYTF. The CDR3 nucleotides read TGTGCCAGCAGCTGGGACAGCTACTATGGCTACACCTTC.

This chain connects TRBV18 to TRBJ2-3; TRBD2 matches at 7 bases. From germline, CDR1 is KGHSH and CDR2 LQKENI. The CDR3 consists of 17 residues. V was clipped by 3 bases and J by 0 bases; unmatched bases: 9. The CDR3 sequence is CASSPVTAGRSTDTQYF. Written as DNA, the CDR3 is TGTGCCAGCTCACCGGTTACAGCGGGGAGGAGCACAGATACGCAGTATTTT.

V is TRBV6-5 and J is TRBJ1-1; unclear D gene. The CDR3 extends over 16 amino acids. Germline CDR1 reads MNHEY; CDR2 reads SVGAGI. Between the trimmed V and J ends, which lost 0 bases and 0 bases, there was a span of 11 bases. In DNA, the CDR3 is TGTGCCAGCAGTTACTCGCGAGGGTTGGTGAACACTGAAGCTTTCTTT. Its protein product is CASSYSRGLVNTEAFF.

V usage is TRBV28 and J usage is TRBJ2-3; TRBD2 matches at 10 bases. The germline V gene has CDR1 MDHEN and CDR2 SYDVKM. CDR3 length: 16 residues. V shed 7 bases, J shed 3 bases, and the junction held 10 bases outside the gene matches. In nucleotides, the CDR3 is TGTGCCAGCACCACCGGGACTAGCGTCGGTACAGATACGCAGTATTTT. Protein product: CASTTGTSVGTDTQYF. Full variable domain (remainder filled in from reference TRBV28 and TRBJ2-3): DVKVTQSSRYLVKRTGEKVFLECVQDMDHENMFWYRQDPGLGLRLIYFSYDVKMKEKGDIPEGYSVSREKKERFSLILESASTNQTSMYLCASTTGTSVGTDTQYFGPGTRLTVL.

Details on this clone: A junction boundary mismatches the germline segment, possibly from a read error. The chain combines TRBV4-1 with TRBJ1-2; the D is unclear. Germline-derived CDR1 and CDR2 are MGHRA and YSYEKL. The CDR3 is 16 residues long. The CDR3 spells CASSQGNGGLSSGSVF. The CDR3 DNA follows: TGCGCCAGCAGCCAAGGGAATGGTGGACTCTCCTCCGGTTCCGTCTTC.

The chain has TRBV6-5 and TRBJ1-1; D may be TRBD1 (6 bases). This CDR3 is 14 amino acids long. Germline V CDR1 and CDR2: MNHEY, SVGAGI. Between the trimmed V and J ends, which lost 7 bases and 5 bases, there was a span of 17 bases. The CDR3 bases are TGTGCCAGCAACCCCGACAGGTGGGGGACTGAAGCTTTCTTT. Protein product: CASNPDRWGTEAFF.

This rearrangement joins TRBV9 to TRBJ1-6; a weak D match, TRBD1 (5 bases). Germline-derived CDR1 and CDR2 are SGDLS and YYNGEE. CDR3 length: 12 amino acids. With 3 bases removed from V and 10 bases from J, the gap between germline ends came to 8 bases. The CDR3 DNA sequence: TGTGCCAGCAGCGGGCGGGGGTCACCCCTCCACTTT. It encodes CASSGRGSPLHF.

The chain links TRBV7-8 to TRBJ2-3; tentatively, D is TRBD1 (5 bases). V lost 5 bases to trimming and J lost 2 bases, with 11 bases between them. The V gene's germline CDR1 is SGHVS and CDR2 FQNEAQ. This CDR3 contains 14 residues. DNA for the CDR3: TGTGCCAGCAGCCCCCAGGGCGCCACAGATACGCAGTATTTT. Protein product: CASSPQGATDTQYF.

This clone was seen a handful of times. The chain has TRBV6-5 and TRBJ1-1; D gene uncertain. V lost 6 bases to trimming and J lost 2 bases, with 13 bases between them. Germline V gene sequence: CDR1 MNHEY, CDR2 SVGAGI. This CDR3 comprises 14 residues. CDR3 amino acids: CASRLDLVNTEAFF. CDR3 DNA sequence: TGTGCCAGCAGACTGGACTTAGTTAACACTGAAGCTTTCTTT.

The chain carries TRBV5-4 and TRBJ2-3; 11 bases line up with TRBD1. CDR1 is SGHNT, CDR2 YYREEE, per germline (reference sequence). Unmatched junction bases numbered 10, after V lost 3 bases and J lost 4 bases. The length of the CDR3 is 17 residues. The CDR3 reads CASSSGTGGFKADTQYF. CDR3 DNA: TGTGCCAGCAGCTCGGGGACAGGGGGGTTTAAAGCAGATACGCAGTATTTT.

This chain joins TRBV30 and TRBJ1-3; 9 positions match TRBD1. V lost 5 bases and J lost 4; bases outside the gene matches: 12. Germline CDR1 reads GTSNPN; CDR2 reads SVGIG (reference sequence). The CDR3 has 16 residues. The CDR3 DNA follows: TGTGCCTGGTCCGACCTCGGGACAGGGACAGGAAACACCATATATTTT. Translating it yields CAWSDLGTGTGNTIYF.

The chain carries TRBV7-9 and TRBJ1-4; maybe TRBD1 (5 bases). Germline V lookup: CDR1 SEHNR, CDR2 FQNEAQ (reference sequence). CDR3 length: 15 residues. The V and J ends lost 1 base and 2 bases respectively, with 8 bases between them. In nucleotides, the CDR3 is TGTGCCAGCAGCTTAGAGGGGATTACTAATGAAAAACTGTTTTTT. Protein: CASSLEGITNEKLFF.

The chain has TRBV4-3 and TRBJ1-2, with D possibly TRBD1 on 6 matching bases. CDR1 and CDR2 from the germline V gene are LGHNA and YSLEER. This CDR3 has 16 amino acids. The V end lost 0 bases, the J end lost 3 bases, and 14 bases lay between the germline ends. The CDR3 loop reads CASSQDYGRQDYGYTF. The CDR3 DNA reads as TGCGCCAGCAGCCAAGATTACGGAAGACAGGACTATGGCTACACCTTC.

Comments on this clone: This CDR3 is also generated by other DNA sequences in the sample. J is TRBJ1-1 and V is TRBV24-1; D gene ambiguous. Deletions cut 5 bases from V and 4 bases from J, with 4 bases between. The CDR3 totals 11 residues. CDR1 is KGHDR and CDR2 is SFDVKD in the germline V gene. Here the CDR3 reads CATSAGTEAFF. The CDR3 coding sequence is TGTGCCACCAGTGCGGGCACTGAAGCTTTCTTT.

CDR3 bases: TGTGCCTGGAGCCCCGGACAACCCTATGGCTACACCTTC. Its protein is CAWSPGQPYGYTF. This chain connects TRBV30 to TRBJ1-2, with D possibly TRBD1 on 5 matching bases. The V gene's germline CDR1 is GTSNPN and CDR2 SVGIG (reference sequence). This CDR3 is built from 13 residues. The V end lost 3 bases, the J end lost 4 bases, and 12 bases lay between the germline ends.

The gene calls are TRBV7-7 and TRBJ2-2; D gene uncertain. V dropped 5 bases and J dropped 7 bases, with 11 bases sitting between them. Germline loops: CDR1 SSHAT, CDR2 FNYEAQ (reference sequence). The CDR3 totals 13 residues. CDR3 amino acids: CASSLSVVGELFF. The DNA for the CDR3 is TGTGCCAGCAGCCTCAGCGTAGTCGGGGAGCTGTTTTTT.